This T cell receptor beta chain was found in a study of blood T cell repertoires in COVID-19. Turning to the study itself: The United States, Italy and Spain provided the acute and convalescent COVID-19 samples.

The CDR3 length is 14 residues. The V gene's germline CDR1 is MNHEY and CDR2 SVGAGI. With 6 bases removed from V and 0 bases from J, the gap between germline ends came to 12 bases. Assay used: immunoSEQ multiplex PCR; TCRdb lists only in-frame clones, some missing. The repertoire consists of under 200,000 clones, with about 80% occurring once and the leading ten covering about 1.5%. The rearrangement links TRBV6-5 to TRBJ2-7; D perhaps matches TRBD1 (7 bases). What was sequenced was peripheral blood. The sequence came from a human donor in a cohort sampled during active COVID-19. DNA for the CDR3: TGTGCCAGCAGGCGGGGACAGACCTCCTACGAGCAGTACTTC. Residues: CASRRGQTSYEQYF.